The present T cell receptor beta chain was sequenced within a study of neurological immune-mediated disorders. Synthesis of cDNA was carried out by template-switch 5'RACE. The reaction used 10-nucleotide random UMIs. From the 5' RACE reads, TCRdb called clonotypes with MiXCR, one entry per CDR3 protein. Here the sample spans fewer than 80,000 distinct CDR3 sequences, 4% to 6% being singletons. This clonotype occurred many times. This CDR3 has 14 residues. Germline CDR1 is SGHRS and CDR2 is YFSETQ. V was pared by 3 bases and J by 0 bases, with 6 bases between. This sequence joins TRBV5-1 and TRBJ2-2; no definite D call. The sample taken for sequencing was PBMCs. The origin of this receptor is a young woman with multiple sclerosis. The DNA for the CDR3 is TGCGCCAGCAGCTGGGCGCCGAACACCGGGGAGCTGTTTTTT. This codes for CASSWAPNTGELFF.